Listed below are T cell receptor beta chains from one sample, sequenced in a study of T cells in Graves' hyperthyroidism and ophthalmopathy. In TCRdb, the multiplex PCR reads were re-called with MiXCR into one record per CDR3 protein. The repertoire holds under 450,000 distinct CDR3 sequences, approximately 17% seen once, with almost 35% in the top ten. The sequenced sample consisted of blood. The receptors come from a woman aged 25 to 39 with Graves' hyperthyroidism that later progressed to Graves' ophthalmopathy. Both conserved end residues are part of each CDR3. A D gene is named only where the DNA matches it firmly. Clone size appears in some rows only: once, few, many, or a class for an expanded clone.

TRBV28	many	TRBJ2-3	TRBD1	TGTGCCAACCAGCGAGACCTCCTAGGGACAGGGAGCGCAGATACGCAGTATTTT	CANQRDLLGTGSADTQYF
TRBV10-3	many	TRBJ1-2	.	TGTGCCATCAGTGATTCGAAAAACTATGGCTACACCTTC	CAISDSKNYGYTF
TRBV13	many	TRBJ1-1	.	TGTGCCAGCAGCTTAGGTATCCGGGTAAGTTTTGGTAACACTGAAGCTTTCTTT	CASSLGIRVSFGNTEAFF
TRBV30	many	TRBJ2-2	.	TGTGCCTGGGGCGGGACAGCCGGTAGAACCGGGGAGCTGTTTTTT	CAWGGTAGRTGELFF
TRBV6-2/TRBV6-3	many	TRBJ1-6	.	TGTGCCATCGCGGCTACCTCCTATAATTCACCCCTCCACTTT	CAIAATSYNSPLHF
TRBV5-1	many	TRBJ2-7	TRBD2	TGCGCCAGCAGCGAGCTGCCGGGACTAGGTAACGAGCAGTACTTC	CASSELPGLGNEQYF
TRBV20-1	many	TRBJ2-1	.	TGCAGTGCTAGAGAGAGCGGTTCGGATGAGCAGTTCTTC	CSARESGSDEQFF
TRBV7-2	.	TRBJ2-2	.	TGTGCCAGCAGCTTAGCGGTCTCGAACACCGGGGAGCTGCTTTTT	CASSLAVSNTGELLF
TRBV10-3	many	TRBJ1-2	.	TGTGCCATCAGTGAGGGGCGGTCGACTTCTAACTATGGCTACACCTTC	CAISEGRSTSNYGYTF
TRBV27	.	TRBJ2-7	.	TGTGCCAGCAGTTTATTAGGGACTGTCTCCTACGAGCAGTACTTC	CASSLLGTVSYEQYF
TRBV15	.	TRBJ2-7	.	TGTGCCACCAGCAGAGGGGCACACGGGAAAGACTACGAGCAGTACTTC	CATSRGAHGKDYEQYF
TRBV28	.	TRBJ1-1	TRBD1	TGTGCCAGCAGTTTAAGGGACAGGGAGACTGAAGCTTTCTTT	CASSLRDRETEAFF
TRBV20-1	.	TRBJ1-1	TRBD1	TGCAGTGCTCACCGGACAGGGACGAGGGGAGCTTTCTTT	CSAHRTGTRGAFF
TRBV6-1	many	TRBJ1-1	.	TGTGCCAGCAGTCGACTTACGGGGGACACTGAAGCTTTCTTT	CASSRLTGDTEAFF
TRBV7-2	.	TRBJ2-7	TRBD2	TGTGCCAGCAGCTTAAGCGGGGCGACTAGCGAGCAGTACTTC	CASSLSGATSEQYF
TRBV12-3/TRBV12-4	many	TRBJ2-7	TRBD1	TGTGCCAGCAGTAAGGGACAGCGTACCTACGAGCAGTACTTC	CASSKGQRTYEQYF
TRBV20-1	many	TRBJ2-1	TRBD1	TGCAGTGCTTTAGGGGGACAGGGGCCCTACAATGAGCAGTTCTTC	CSALGGQGPYNEQFF
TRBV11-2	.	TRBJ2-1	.	TGTGCCAGCAGCTTAATTCAAGGTCGTGGGGTCAATGAGCAGTTCTTC	CASSLIQGRGVNEQFF
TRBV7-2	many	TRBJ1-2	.	TGTGCCAGCAGCTTAGAACAGCGTGGGAGGACGAACTATGGCTACACCTTC	CASSLEQRGRTNYGYTF
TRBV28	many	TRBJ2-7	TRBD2	TGTGCCAGCAGATACTCCTCGGGAGGGACCTACGAGCAGTACTTC	CASRYSSGGTYEQYF
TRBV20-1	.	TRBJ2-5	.	TGCAGTGCTATCCGGGAGACCCAGTACTTC	CSAIRETQYF
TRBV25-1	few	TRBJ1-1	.	TGTGCCAGCAGTGACTCCGACGGGCCGAACACTGAAGCTTTCTTT	CASSDSDGPNTEAFF
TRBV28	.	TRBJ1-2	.	TGTGCCAGCAGTTTAGTGGCAGTGGATGGCTACACCTTC	CASSLVAVDGYTF
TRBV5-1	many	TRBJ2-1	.	TGCGCCAGCAGCCTCCGTGGTCGACCGAATGAGCAGTTCTTC	CASSLRGRPNEQFF
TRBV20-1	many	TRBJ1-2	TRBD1	TGCAGTGCGAACATGGTGGCAGGGGGGATTAACTATGGCTACACCTTC	CSANMVAGGINYGYTF
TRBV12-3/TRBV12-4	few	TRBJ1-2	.	TGTGCCAGCCACACAGGGACGGACGGCTACACCTTC	CASHTGTDGYTF
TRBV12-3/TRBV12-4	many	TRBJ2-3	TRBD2	TGTGCCAGCAGGGGGTCCGGTAGCGGGAGGACCAGGGGGAGCACAGATACGCAGTATTTT	CASRGSGSGRTRGSTDTQYF
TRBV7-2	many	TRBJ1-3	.	TGTGCCAGCAGCTTAGATGGGGTCGGCCGGTCGCGAAACACCATATATTTT	CASSLDGVGRSRNTIYF
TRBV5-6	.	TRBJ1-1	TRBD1	TGTGCCAGCAGCTTGGTGACAGGGAGGGGGACTTGGGCTGAAGCTTTCTTT	CASSLVTGRGTWAEAFF
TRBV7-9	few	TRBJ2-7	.	TGTGCCAGCAACGGGGACTACGAGCAGTACTTC	CASNGDYEQYF
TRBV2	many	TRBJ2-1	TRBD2	TGTGCCAGCAGTACTAGCGTTTACAATGAGCAGTTCTTC	CASSTSVYNEQFF
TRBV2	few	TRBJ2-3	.	TGTGCCAGCAGAGAACTGACTAGCAGGGGCGGCACAGATACGCAGTATTTT	CASRELTSRGGTDTQYF
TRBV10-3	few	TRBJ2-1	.	TGTGCCATCAGTGGGTCCAGGGCTGACAATGAGCAGTTCTTC	CAISGSRADNEQFF
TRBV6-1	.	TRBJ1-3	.	TGTGCCAGCAGTGCACGGCTACGGGACCCCTTCGTGGGAAACACCATATATTTT	CASSARLRDPFVGNTIYF
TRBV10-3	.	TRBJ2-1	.	TGTGCCATCAGTCCTACTATCGGCAATGAGCAGTTCTTC	CAISPTIGNEQFF
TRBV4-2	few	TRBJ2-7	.	TGTGCCAGCAGCCCAGTCCATAACTACGAGCAGTACTTC	CASSPVHNYEQYF
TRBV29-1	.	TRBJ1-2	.	TGCAGCGTTGAAACCGGGGACTATGGCTACACCTTC	CSVETGDYGYTF
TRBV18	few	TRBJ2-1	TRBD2	TGTGCCAGCTCACCGGGACTAGATTCCTACAATGAGCAGTTCTTC	CASSPGLDSYNEQFF
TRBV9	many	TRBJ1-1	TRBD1	TGTGCCAGCACCCCAGTGAGGGACAGGGGGAGGACTGAAGCTTTCTTT	CASTPVRDRGRTEAFF
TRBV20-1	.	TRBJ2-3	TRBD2	TGCAGTGCTAGACCTCATTGGGCTAGCGGGGATTCTAGCACAGATACGCAGTATTTT	CSARPHWASGDSSTDTQYF
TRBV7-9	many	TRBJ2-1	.	TGTGCCAGCAGCTTAGCCGAGGGGTCTTCCTACAATGAGCAGTTCTTC	CASSLAEGSSYNEQFF
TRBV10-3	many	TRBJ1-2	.	TGTGCCATCAGTGAGTCCGGGACGGAATATGGCTACACCTTC	CAISESGTEYGYTF
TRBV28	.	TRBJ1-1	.	TGTGCCATCCGACTGCCGAACACTGAAGCTTTCTTT	CAIRLPNTEAFF
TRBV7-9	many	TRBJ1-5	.	TGTGCCAGCAGCTTAGGGGTAGGTCAGCCCCAGCATTTT	CASSLGVGQPQHF
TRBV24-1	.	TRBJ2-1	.	TGTGCCACCAGTGGGGCAGCGCCCCTAAACAATGAGCAGTTCTTC	CATSGAAPLNNEQFF
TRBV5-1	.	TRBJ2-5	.	TGCGCCAGCAGCTTGACCCGAGTACCAACGGAGACCCAGTACTTC	CASSLTRVPTETQYF
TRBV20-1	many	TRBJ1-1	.	TGCAGTGCTAGTTTCCGCGACCCTACGTTGAACACTGAAGCTTTCTTT	CSASFRDPTLNTEAFF
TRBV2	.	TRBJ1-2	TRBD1	TGTGCCAGCAGTGTTGACAGGGTAGAGGCGCGGACCTTC	CASSVDRVEARTF
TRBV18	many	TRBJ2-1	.	TGTGCCAGCTCGCCGGGGGGCCCTGTCAATGAGCAGTTCTTC	CASSPGGPVNEQFF
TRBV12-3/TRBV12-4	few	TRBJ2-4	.	TGTGCCAGCAGTTTTCGAGACAGCAAAAACGTTCAGTACTTC	CASSFRDSKNVQYF
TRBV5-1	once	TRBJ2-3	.	TGCGCCAGCAGTTATGACAGTACGGGCCGTGGTACGCAGTATTTT	CASSYDSTGRGTQYF
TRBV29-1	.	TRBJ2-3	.	TGCAGCGTTGGGGCTAGGCGGGGCACAGATACGCAGTATTTT	CSVGARRGTDTQYF
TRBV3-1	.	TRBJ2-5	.	TGTGCCAGCAGCTTAGGGGGTGGCTCCGGAGTGGAAGAGACCCAGTACTTC	CASSLGGGSGVEETQYF
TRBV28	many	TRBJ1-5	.	TGTGCCAGCAGTACTATTAGTCAGCCCCAGCATTTT	CASSTISQPQHF
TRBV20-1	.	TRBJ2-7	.	TGCAGTGCTAGAGACTGGTATTCCGAGCAGTACTTC	CSARDWYSEQYF